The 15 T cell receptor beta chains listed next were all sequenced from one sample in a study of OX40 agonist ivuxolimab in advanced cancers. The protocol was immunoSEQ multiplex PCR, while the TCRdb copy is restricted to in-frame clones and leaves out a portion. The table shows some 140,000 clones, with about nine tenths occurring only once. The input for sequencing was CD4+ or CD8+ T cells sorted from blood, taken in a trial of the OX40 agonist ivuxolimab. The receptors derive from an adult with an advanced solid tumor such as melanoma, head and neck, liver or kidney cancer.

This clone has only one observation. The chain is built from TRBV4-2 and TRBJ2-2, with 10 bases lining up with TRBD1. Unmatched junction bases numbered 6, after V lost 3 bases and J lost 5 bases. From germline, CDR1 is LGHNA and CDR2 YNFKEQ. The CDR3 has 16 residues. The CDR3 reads CASSHRQGAGTGELFF. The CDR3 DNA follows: TGTGCCAGCAGCCACCGACAGGGGGCGGGGACCGGGGAGCTGTTTTTT.

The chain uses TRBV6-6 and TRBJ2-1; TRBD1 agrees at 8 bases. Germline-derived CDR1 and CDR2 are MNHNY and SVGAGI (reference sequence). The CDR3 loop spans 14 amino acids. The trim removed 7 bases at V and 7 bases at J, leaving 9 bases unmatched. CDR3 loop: CASNPGQVGNEQFF. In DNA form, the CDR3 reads TGTGCCAGCAACCCGGGACAGGTGGGGAATGAGCAGTTCTTC.

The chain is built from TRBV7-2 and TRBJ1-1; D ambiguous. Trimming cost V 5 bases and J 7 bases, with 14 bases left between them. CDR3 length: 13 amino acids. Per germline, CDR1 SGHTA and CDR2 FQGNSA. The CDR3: CASSPQRAVEAFF. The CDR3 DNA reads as TGTGCCAGCAGCCCCCAACGGGCAGTTGAAGCTTTCTTT.

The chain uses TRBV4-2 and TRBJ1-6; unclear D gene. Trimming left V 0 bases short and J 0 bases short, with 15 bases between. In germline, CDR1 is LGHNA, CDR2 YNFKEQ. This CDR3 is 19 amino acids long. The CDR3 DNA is TGTGCCAGCAGCCAAGACCCTCCGGGCAGAAGCTCCTATAATTCACCCCTCCACTTT. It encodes CASSQDPPGRSSYNSPLHF.

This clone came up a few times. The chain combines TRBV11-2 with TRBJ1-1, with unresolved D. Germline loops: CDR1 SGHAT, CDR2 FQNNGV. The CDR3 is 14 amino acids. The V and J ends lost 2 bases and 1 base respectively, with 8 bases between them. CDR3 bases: TGTGCCAGCAGCTTACGGGGAGGGAACACTGAAGCTTTCTTT. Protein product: CASSLRGGNTEAFF.

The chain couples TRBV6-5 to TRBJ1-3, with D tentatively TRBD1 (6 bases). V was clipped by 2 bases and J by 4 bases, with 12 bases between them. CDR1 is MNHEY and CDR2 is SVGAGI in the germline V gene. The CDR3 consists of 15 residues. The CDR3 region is CASSYGQGSGNTIYF. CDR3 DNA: TGTGCCAGCAGTTACGGGCAGGGGTCAGGAAACACCATATATTTT.

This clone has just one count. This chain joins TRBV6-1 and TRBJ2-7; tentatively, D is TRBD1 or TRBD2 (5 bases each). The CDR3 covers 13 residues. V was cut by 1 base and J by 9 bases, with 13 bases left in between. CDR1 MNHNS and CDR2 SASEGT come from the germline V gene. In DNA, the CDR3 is TGTGCCAGCAGTGAAGTCGGGGAAGGGACGCAGTACTTC. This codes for CASSEVGEGTQYF.

The CDR3 DNA follows: TGTGCCAGTCTTCCGGGACAGGTTATGAACACTGAAGCTTTCTTT. The encoded protein is CASLPGQVMNTEAFF. The chain uses TRBV11-3 and TRBJ1-1, with TRBD1 matching over 8 bases. The CDR3 totals 15 residues. Trimming took 9 bases from V and 0 from J; bases not matched to a gene: 9. The germline V gene encodes CDR1 SGHNT and CDR2 YENEEA.

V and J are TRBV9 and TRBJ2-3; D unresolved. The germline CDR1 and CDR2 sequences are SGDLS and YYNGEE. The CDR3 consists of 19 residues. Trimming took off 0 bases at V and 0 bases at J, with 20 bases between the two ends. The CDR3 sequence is CASSVGKRTAAPSTDTQYF. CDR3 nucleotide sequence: TGTGCCAGCAGCGTAGGTAAGAGGACGGCCGCTCCTAGCACAGATACGCAGTATTTT.

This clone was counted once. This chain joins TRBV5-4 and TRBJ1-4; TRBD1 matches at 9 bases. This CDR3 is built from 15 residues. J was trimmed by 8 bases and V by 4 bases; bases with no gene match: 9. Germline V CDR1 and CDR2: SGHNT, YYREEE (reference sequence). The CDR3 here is CASSGTGTTEEKLFF. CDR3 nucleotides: TGTGCCAGCAGCGGGACAGGGACTACTGAGGAAAAACTGTTTTTT.

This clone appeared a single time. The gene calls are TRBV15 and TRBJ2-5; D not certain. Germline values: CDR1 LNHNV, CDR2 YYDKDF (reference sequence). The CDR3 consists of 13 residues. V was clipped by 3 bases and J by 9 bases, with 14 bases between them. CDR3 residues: CATSRDVRGAQYF. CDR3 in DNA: TGTGCCACCAGCAGGGACGTCCGAGGCGCCCAGTACTTC.

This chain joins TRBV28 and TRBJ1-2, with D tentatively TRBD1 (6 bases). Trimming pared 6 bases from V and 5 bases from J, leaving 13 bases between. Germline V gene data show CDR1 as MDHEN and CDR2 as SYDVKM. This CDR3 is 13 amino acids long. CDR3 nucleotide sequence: TGTGCCAGCAGAACAGGGAGACCTTATGGCTACACCTTC. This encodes CASRTGRPYGYTF.

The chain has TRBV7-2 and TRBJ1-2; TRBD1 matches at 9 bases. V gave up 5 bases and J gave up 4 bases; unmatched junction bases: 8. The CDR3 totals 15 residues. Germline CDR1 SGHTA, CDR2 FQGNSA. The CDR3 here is CASSGRTGVSYGYTF. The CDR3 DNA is TGTGCCAGCAGCGGACGGACAGGGGTTTCCTATGGCTACACCTTC.

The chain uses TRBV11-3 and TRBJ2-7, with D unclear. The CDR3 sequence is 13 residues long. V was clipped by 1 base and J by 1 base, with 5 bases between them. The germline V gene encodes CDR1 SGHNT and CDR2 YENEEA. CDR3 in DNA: TGTGCCAGCAGCTTAGGTCCGTCCTACGAGCAGTACTTC. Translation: CASSLGPSYEQYF.

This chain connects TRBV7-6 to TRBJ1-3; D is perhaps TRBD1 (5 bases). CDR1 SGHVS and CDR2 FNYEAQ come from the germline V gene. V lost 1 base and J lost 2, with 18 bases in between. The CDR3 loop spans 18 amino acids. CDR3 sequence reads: CASSLEPQGRSTGNTIYF. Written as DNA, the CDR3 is TGTGCCAGCAGCTTAGAGCCCCAGGGTAGGAGCACTGGAAACACCATATATTTT.